A single sample gave rise to the 19 T cell receptor beta chains below, sequenced in a study of beta chain features in type 1 diabetes (dated by TCRdb to between 2017 and 2018). Preparation of the library involved the immunoSEQ multiplex PCR assay. All of the isolated RNA was reverse transcribed with the High Capacity cDNA Reverse Transcription Kit, so expressed TCRB transcripts were sequenced. Entries here come from immuneACCESS through TCRdb and include only in-frame sequences with V and J called. Some clones fail to appear in such tables; in the studies checked, an unresolved V gene covers under half of the shortfall, and the cause of the remainder is unknown. The sample profile shows fewer than 200,000 clones; roughly 8% of them were found once. Clones ranked in the top ten supply about 0.6% of the sample. The sample comprised central memory CD4+ T cells from blood. The receptors here all came from a man between 18 and 35 years old in good health.

This clone was detected only a few times. V gene TRBV6-4 combines with J gene TRBJ2-3, with D perhaps matching TRBD2 (7 bases). Germline V lookup: CDR1 MRHNA, CDR2 SNTAGT. With 0 bases removed from V and 2 bases from J, the gap between germline ends came to 9 bases. The CDR3 loop spans 15 amino acids. CDR3 DNA: TGTGCCAGCAGTGACTCAGGGGGGGCCACAGATACGCAGTATTTT. Translating gives CASSDSGGATDTQYF.

The V and J genes are TRBV7-2 and TRBJ2-5; 13 nucleotides align to TRBD2. The V segment lost 4 bases and the J segment 4 bases; nucleotides outside the gene matches: 3. The CDR3 has 15 residues. Germline CDR1 is SGHTA and CDR2 is FQGNSA. The CDR3 loop reads CASSSRTSGGETQYF. The CDR3 DNA sequence: TGTGCCAGCAGCTCACGGACTAGCGGGGGAGAGACCCAGTACTTC.

This clone came up many times. The chain uses TRBV9 and TRBJ1-2; no clear D gene. The CDR3 is 15 residues long. Germline V gene lookup returns CDR1 SGDLS and CDR2 YYNGEE. Trimming took 2 bases from V and 4 from J, leaving 15 bases between them. CDR3 DNA: TGTGCCAGCAGCGTTTTCTCCCAGAGCGGCTATGGCTACACCTTC. As protein: CASSVFSQSGYGYTF.

The chain recombines TRBV5-1 with TRBJ1-1; 8 nucleotides agree with TRBD1. Germline CDR1 reads SGHRS; CDR2 reads YFSETQ. V lost 0 bases and J lost 5; bases outside the gene matches: 18. This CDR3 has 19 amino acids. The CDR3 DNA follows: TGCGCCAGCAGCTTGGAAGTCGTAGGCACAGGGGGGCGAAGGACTGAAGCTTTCTTT. Its protein product is CASSLEVVGTGGRRTEAFF.

The chain joins TRBV6-5 to TRBJ1-5; a possible D gene is TRBD1 (6 bases). The V gene's germline CDR1 is MNHEY and CDR2 SVGAGI. This CDR3 has 13 amino acids. V lost 4 bases, J lost 4 bases, and 8 bases lay in between. Here the CDR3 reads CASSSQGNQPQHF. In DNA, the CDR3 is TGTGCCAGCAGTTCACAGGGTAATCAGCCCCAGCATTTT.

Worth noting for this clone: Within the sample, other DNA sequences also encode this same CDR3. This rearrangement joins TRBV9 to TRBJ1-5; D may be TRBD1 (5 bases). Germline V gene sequence: CDR1 SGDLS, CDR2 YYNGEE. The CDR3 is made up of 15 amino acids. V lost 0 bases and J 5 bases, leaving 12 bases between the germline ends. As DNA, the CDR3 is TGTGCCAGCAGCGTAGGGGGGGGGAGGGATCAGCCCCAGCATTTT. Protein product: CASSVGGGRDQPQHF.

The rearrangement joins TRBV19 to TRBJ2-2; 10 bases are a match to TRBD2. This CDR3 spans 15 amino acids. Germline trimming cut 10 bases from V and 8 bases from J; bases unmatched to any gene: 13. The V gene's germline CDR1 is LNHDA and CDR2 SQIVND (reference sequence). CDR3 protein: CATKWTSGAGGELFF. Here the CDR3 DNA reads TGTGCCACTAAATGGACTAGCGGAGCTGGGGGGGAGCTGTTTTTT.

This clone was found many times. The chain links TRBV29-1 to TRBJ2-5; TRBD1 is a possible D gene (5 bases). Trimming cost V 3 bases and J 3 bases, with 11 bases left between them. Germline V gives CDR1 SQVTM, CDR2 ANQGSEA. The CDR3 runs 13 residues. CDR3 nucleotides: TGCAGCGTTGAGGTACAGGCCAAAGAGACCCAGTACTTC. It translates to CSVEVQAKETQYF.

This clone turned up a few times. The chain links TRBV28 to TRBJ1-1, with a weak D call TRBD1 (6 bases). Trimming removed 3 bases from V and 10 bases from J, with 12 bases in between. CDR3 length equals 12 residues. Germline V gene data show CDR1 as MDHEN and CDR2 as SYDVKM. The CDR3 DNA sequence: TGTGCCAGCAGTTTTGGGGGCGCCAGAGCTTTCTTT. This gives the protein CASSFGGARAFF. The full variable domain, with the rest looked up from reference TRBV28 and TRBJ1-1, is DVKVTQSSRYLVKRTGEKVFLECVQDMDHENMFWYRQDPGLGLRLIYFSYDVKMKEKGDIPEGYSVSREKKERFSLILESASTNQTSMYLCASSFGGARAFFGQGTRLTVV.

The chain joins TRBV7-9 to TRBJ1-2; 8 positions agree with TRBD1. Germline V lookup: CDR1 SEHNR, CDR2 FQNEAQ (reference sequence). The CDR3 runs 17 residues. The junction had 15 bases not matched to a gene; V was cut back by 5 bases and J by 4 bases. The CDR3 DNA sequence: TGTGCCAGCAGCCAGGGGCCTACAGGGGGATCTGGCTATGGCTACACCTTC. Its protein is CASSQGPTGGSGYGYTF.

This clone has at least ten counts. The J gene is TRBJ2-1, the V gene TRBV28; perhaps TRBD2 as D (5 bases). The CDR3 is made up of 12 amino acids. The V end was cut by 5 bases, the J end by 12 bases, with 14 bases between. Germline V lookup: CDR1 MDHEN, CDR2 SYDVKM. CDR3: CASSVGSLGQFF. CDR3 bases: TGTGCCAGCAGTGTGGGGAGCCTGGGGCAGTTCTTC.

This clone was detected many times. CDR3 sequence reads: CAWTGQGENTGELFF. The CDR3, as DNA: TGTGCCTGGACCGGACAGGGGGAGAACACCGGGGAGCTGTTTTTT. This chain uses TRBV30 with TRBJ2-2; 10 bases map to TRBD1. The V segment lost 4 bases and the J segment 1 base; nucleotides outside the gene matches: 3. This CDR3 is 15 amino acids long. Germline V CDR1 and CDR2: GTSNPN, SVGIG (reference sequence).

The rearrangement links TRBV9 to TRBJ2-1, with 7 bases identical to TRBD2. CDR3 size: 14 residues. J gave up 10 bases and V 0 bases, and 7 bases lay outside the gene matches. Germline V gene lookup returns CDR1 SGDLS and CDR2 YYNGEE. The CDR3 coding sequence is TGTGCCAGCAGCGTAGAACTTCGGGGGGAAGAGCAGTTCTTC. It yields the protein CASSVELRGEEQFF.

This clone was found a few times. The rearrangement links TRBV18 to TRBJ2-7; 7 bases match TRBD1. This CDR3 spans 15 amino acids. V trimming: 4 bases; J trimming: 5 bases; junction bases outside the gene matches: 11. Looked up from germline, CDR1 is KGHSH and CDR2 is LQKENI. CDR3 sequence: CASSQSTGTPHEQYF. The DNA of the CDR3 is TGTGCCAGCTCACAGTCGACAGGGACCCCTCACGAGCAGTACTTC.

Here the CDR3 reads CASSERPGRGTNEKLFF. CDR3 DNA sequence: TGTGCCAGCAGCGAGAGGCCGGGGAGAGGCACTAATGAAAAACTGTTTTTT. V and J are TRBV9 and TRBJ1-4; D uncertain. Germline lookup yields CDR1 SGDLS and CDR2 YYNGEE. The V gene lost 3 bases and the J gene lost 2 bases, with 17 bases spanning the gap. This CDR3 comprises 17 residues.

The genes are TRBV5-6 and TRBJ1-5; D is ambiguous. V lost 2 bases to trimming and J lost 3 bases, with 9 bases between them. This CDR3 has 14 amino acids. Looked up from germline, CDR1 is SGHDT and CDR2 is YYEEEE. Written as DNA, the CDR3 is TGTGCCAGCAGCTTTGATGGCCTCAATCAGCCCCAGCATTTT. Its translation: CASSFDGLNQPQHF.

The V gene is TRBV7-2, the J gene TRBJ1-2; the match to TRBD1 covers 7 bases. Germline V gives CDR1 SGHTA, CDR2 FQGNSA. The CDR3 is made up of 14 amino acids. J gave up 11 bases and V 1 base, and 10 bases lay outside the gene matches. CDR3 nucleotide sequence: TGTGCCAGCAGCTTAGAAGGGGGCCCGGATGTATACACCTTC. The encoded protein is CASSLEGGPDVYTF.

The J gene is TRBJ2-4, the V gene TRBV30, with 11 bases that match TRBD1. Looked up from germline, CDR1 is GTSNPN and CDR2 is SVGIG (reference sequence). CDR3 length: 14 residues. The V and J ends lost 5 bases and 2 bases, in that order; junction bases with no gene match: 2. This chain's CDR3 is CAWGQGATKNIQYF. CDR3 DNA: TGTGCCTGGGGACAGGGGGCGACCAAAAACATTCAGTACTTC.

J is TRBJ2-5 and V is TRBV7-2, with 9 bases lining up with TRBD2. After removal of 5 bases from V and 4 bases from J, the junction contained 8 bases not matched to a gene. This CDR3 contains 15 residues. From germline, CDR1 is SGHTA and CDR2 FQGNSA. The CDR3 reads CASSPEAGGPETQYF. CDR3 DNA sequence: TGTGCCAGCAGCCCCGAGGCGGGAGGGCCAGAGACCCAGTACTTC.